This T cell receptor (beta chain) was sequenced during a study of T-cell memory formation after mild COVID-19. Findings and caveats of the study: Later expanders leaned CD4+, whereas day 15 to 85 contracting clones were balanced CD4/CD8.

TCRdb reprocessed the 5' RACE reads with MiXCR, giving one entry per CDR3 protein. The table lists hundreds of thousands of distinct CDR3 sequences, about 17% of them singletons. This CDR3 has 15 amino acids. Looked up from germline, CDR1 is SNHLY and CDR2 is FYNNEI. V dropped 8 bases and J dropped 0 bases, with 15 bases sitting between them. Concerning this clonotype: Its specificity is unknown.

The clonotype originates from a man aged 18 to 35 who had mild COVID-19 (a few samples of this study predate the infection). Cell type and time point are not known. The sample comprised PBMCs or a T cell subset sorted from them (not recorded which). The V gene is TRBV2, the J gene TRBJ2-3, with D possibly TRBD1 on 5 matching bases. CDR3 in amino acids: CASLGLQVSTDTQYF. In DNA form, the CDR3 reads TGTGCCAGCCTTGGCTTACAGGTTAGCACAGATACGCAGTATTTT.